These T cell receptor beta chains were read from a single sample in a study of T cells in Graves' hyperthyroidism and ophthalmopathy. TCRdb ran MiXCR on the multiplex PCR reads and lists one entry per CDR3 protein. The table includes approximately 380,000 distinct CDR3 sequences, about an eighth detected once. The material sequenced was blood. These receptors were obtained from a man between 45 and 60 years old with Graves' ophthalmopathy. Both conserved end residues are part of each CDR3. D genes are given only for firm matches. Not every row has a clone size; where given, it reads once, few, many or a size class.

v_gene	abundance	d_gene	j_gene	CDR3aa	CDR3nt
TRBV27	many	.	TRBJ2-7	CASSPVEPTYEQYF	TGTGCCAGCAGTCCCGTGGAGCCTACCTACGAGCAGTACTTC
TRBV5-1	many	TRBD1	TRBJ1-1	CASSWGDRGRDTEAFF	TGCGCCAGCAGCTGGGGGGACAGGGGAAGGGACACTGAAGCTTTCTTT
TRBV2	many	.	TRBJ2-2	CASTPVPTGTVTGELFF	TGTGCCAGCACCCCCGTTCCAACGGGTACGGTCACCGGGGAGCTGTTTTTT
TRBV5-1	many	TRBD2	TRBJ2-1	CASSLGVAGGMVRNEQFF	TGCGCCAGCAGCTTGGGAGTAGCGGGAGGGATGGTGCGCAATGAGCAGTTCTTC
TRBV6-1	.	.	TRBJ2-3	CASLGRSTDTQYF	TGTGCCAGCCTCGGGAGAAGCACAGATACGCAGTATTTT
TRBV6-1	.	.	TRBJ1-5	CASSPGGGSNQPQHF	TGTGCCAGCAGCCCTGGTGGGGGAAGCAATCAGCCCCAGCATTTT
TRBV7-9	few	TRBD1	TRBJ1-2	CASSPGTGALGYTF	TGTGCCAGCAGCCCGGGGACAGGGGCGCTTGGCTACACCTTC
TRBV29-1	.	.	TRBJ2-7	CSVWLDYEQYF	TGCAGCGTGTGGTTGGACTACGAGCAGTACTTC
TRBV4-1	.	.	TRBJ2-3	CASSQDQVTDTQYF	TGCGCCAGCAGCCAAGACCAGGTCACAGATACGCAGTATTTT
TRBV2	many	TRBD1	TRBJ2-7	CASSSTGQFLSYEQYF	TGTGCCAGCAGCTCAACGGGACAGTTCCTCTCCTACGAGCAGTACTTC
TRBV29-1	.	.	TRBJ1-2	CSAPLLSSSYGYTF	TGCAGCGCTCCCTTACTATCCAGCTCCTATGGCTACACCTTC
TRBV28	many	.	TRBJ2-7	CASSPGLPLSYEQYF	TGTGCCAGCAGCCCAGGACTACCCCTCTCCTACGAGCAGTACTTC
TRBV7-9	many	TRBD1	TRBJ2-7	CASSFTSRDSYEQYF	TGTGCCAGCAGCTTTACGTCCCGGGACAGCTACGAGCAGTACTTC
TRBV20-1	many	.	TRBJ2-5	CSANKIQEWYQETQYF	TGCAGTGCCAACAAAATACAGGAGTGGTACCAAGAGACCCAGTACTTC
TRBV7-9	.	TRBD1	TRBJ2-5	CASSLQGAEETQYF	TGTGCCAGCAGCCTACAGGGGGCCGAGGAGACCCAGTACTTC
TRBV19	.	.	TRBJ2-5	CASSITGRISGETQYF	TGTGCCAGTAGTATAACGGGACGTATTTCAGGCGAGACCCAGTACTTC
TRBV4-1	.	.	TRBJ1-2	CASSQVYPLQGRTF	TGCGCCAGCAGCCAAGTATACCCCCTACAGGGACGCACCTTC
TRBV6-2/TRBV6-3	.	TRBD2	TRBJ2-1	CASSYRLAGGLDEQFF	TGTGCCAGCAGTTACAGGCTAGCGGGAGGGTTGGATGAGCAGTTCTTC
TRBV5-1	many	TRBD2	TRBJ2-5	CASSSGGQETQYF	TGCGCCAGCAGCTCGGGGGGTCAAGAGACCCAGTACTTC
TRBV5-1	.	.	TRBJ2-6	CASSLIVSSGANVLTF	TGCGCCAGCAGCTTAATTGTGAGCTCTGGGGCCAACGTCCTGACTTTC
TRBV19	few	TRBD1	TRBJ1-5	CASIPTGGRGQPQHF	TGTGCCAGTATTCCGACAGGGGGGCGAGGGCAGCCCCAGCATTTT
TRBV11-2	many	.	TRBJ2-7	CASSLVLQSYEQYF	TGTGCCAGCAGCTTAGTGTTACAATCCTACGAGCAGTACTTC
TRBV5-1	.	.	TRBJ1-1	CASSSEGAGTEAFF	TGCGCCAGCAGCTCGGAGGGCGCGGGTACTGAAGCTTTCTTT
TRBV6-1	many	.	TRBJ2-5	CASKAGQLYQETQYF	TGTGCCAGCAAAGCGGGACAACTGTACCAAGAGACCCAGTACTTC
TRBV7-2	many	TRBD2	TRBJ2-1	CASSPSRRLAGGPYNEQFF	TGTGCCAGCAGCCCATCCCGGCGGCTAGCGGGAGGCCCCTACAATGAGCAGTTCTTC
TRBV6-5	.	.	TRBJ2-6	CASSYSIGSQGVSGAKVLTF	TGTGCCAGCAGTTACTCGATCGGGTCCCAGGGCGTGTCTGGGGCCAAGGTCCTGACTTTC
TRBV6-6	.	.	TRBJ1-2	CASSYLDLRHGYTF	TGTGCCAGCAGTTACTTGGACCTACGGCATGGCTACACCTTC
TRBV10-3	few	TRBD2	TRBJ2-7	CAISLAGETYEQYF	TGTGCCATCAGCTTAGCGGGAGAGACATACGAGCAGTACTTC
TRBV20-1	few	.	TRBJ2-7	CSARVANTYEQYF	TGCAGTGCTAGAGTTGCGAACACCTACGAGCAGTACTTC
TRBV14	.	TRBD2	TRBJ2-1	CASRQRVRAGGPNEQFF	TGTGCCAGCAGGCAACGTGTTCGGGCGGGAGGGCCCAATGAGCAGTTCTTC
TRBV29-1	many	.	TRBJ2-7	CSVEGHTYEQYF	TGCAGCGTGGAGGGACATACCTACGAGCAGTACTTC